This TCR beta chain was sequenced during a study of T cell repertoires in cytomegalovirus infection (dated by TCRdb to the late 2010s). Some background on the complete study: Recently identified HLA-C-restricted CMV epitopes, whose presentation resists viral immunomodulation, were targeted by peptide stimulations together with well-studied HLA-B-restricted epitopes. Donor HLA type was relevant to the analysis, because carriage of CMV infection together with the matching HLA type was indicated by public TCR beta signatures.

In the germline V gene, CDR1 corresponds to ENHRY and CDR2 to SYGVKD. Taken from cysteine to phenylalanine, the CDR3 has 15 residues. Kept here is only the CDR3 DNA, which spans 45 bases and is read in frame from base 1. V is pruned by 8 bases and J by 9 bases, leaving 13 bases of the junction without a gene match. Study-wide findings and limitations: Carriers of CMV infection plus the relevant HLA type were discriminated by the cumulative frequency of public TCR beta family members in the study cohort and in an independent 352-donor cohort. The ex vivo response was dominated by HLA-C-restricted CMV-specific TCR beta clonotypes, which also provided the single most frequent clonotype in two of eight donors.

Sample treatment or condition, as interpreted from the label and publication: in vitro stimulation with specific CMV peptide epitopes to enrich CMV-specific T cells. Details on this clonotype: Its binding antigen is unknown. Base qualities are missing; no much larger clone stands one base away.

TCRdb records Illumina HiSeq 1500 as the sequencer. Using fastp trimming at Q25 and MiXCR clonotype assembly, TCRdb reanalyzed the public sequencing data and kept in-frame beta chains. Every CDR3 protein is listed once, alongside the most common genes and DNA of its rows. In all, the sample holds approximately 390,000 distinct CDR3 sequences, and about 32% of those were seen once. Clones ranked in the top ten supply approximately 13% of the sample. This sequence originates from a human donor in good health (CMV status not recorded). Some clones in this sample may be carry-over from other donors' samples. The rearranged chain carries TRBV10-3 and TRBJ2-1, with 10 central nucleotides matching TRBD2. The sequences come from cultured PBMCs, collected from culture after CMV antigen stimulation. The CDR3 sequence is CAIGPGLAFGSEQFF. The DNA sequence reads TGTGCCATCGGACCGGGACTAGCGTTTGGAAGTGAGCAGTTCTTC.